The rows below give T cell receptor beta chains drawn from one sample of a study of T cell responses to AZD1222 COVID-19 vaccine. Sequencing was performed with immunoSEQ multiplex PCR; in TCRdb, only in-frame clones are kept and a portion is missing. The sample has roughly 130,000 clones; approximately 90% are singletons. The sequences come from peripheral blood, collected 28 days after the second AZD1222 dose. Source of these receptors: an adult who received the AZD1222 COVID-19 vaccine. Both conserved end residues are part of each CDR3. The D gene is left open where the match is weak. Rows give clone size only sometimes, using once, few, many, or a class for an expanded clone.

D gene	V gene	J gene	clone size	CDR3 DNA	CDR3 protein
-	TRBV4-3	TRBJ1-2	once	TGCGCCAGCAGCCAAGGCCCTACAGTCCCCCTTGGCTACACCTTC	CASSQGPTVPLGYTF
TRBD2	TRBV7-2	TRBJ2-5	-	TGTGCCAGCAGCTTAGGGCTAGCGGGAGGATACGGAGAGACCCAGTACTTC	CASSLGLAGGYGETQYF
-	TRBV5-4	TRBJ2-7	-	TGTGCCAGCACCGTCCTTGGGGGTTCCTACGAGCAGTACTTC	CASTVLGGSYEQYF
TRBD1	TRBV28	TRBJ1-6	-	TGTGCCAGCAGTACGACAGGGGCCGTTTATAATTCACCCCTCCACTTT	CASSTTGAVYNSPLHF
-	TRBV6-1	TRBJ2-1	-	TGTGCCAGCAGCCTTGGGGCTTACAATGAGCAGTTCTTC	CASSLGAYNEQFF
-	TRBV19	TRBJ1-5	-	TGTGCCAGTAGTACCAGACAGTGGGGTAGCAATCAGCCCCAGCATTTT	CASSTRQWGSNQPQHF
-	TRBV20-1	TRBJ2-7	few	TGCAGTGCTAGTGATTCCAGGGTGGGCTACGAGCAGTACTTC	CSASDSRVGYEQYF
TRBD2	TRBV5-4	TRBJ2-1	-	TGTGCCACGTCTAGTAGCGGGAGGAGGTCCTACAATGAGCAGTTCTTC	CATSSSGRRSYNEQFF
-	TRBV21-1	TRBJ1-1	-	TGTGCCAGCACCGCGACCCGCCGGAACACTGAAGCTTTCTTT	CASTATRRNTEAFF
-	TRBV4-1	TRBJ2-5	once	TGCGCCAGCAGCCCCCGGACGGGGCAAGAGACCCAGTACTTC	CASSPRTGQETQYF
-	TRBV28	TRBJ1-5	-	TGTGCCAGCAGTAGAAGAGGGGGCAATCAGCCCCAGCATTTT	CASSRRGGNQPQHF
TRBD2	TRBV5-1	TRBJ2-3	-	TGCGCCAGCAGCTCGGCGGGGGGATACACAGATACGCAGTATTTT	CASSSAGGYTDTQYF
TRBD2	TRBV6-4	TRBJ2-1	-	TGTGCCAGCAGTCCACTGACTAGCGATAGTTACAATGAGCAGTTCTTC	CASSPLTSDSYNEQFF
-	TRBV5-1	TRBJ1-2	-	TGCGCCAGCAGCTTGGAAGGGGCAGGCTATGGCTACACCTTC	CASSLEGAGYGYTF
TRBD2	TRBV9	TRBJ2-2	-	TGTGCCAGCAGCGGTGGACTAGCGACTTCCCCGCCCGGGGAGCTGTTTTTT	CASSGGLATSPPGELFF
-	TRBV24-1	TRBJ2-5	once	TGTGCCACCAGTGATTTGTATGGACCCGAGACCCAGTACTTC	CATSDLYGPETQYF
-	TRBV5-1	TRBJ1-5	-	TGCGCCAGCAGCTACACGGGGGGCTCTCAGCCCCAGCATTTT	CASSYTGGSQPQHF
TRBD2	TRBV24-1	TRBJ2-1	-	TGTGCCACCAGTGATTTTGCGGGAGGGCCGGGTCTCAATGAGCAGTTCTTC	CATSDFAGGPGLNEQFF
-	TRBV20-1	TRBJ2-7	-	TGCAGTGCTAGTTCGGACAGCTATTACGAGCAGTACTTC	CSASSDSYYEQYF
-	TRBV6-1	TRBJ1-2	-	TGTGCCAGCAGTGAAGTCGACAGCTATGGCTACACCTTC	CASSEVDSYGYTF
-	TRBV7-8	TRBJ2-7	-	TGTGCCAGCAGTTCCTCGTGGGACAACTACGAGCAGTACTTC	CASSSSWDNYEQYF
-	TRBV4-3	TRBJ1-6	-	TGCGCCAGCAGCCAAGTCCAAGGCCCCACATCACCCCTCCACTTT	CASSQVQGPTSPLHF
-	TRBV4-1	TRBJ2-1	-	TGCGCCAGCAGCCAAGAACTACAGAGCCGAGGGAATGAGCAGTTCTTC	CASSQELQSRGNEQFF
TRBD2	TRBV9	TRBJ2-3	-	TGTGCCAGCATGAAGGGGACTAGCGGCACAGATACGCAGTATTTT	CASMKGTSGTDTQYF
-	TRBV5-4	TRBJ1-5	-	TGTGCCAGCAGCTCTGGGCCTATGTCAAATCAGCCCCAGCATTTT	CASSSGPMSNQPQHF
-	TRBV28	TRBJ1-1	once	TGTGCCAGCAGTCCCGCTATTAAGAACACTGAAGCTTTCTTT	CASSPAIKNTEAFF
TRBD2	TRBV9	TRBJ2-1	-	TGTGCCAGCAGCGCGGGACTAGCGGGAGAACTCTATGAGCAGTTCTTC	CASSAGLAGELYEQFF
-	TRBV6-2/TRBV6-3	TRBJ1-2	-	TGTGCCAGCAGTTACTCCGGGATTTCCTATGGCTACACCTTC	CASSYSGISYGYTF
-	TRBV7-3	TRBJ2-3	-	TGTGCCAGCAGCCCCCTCGGAGGCGATACGCAGTATTTT	CASSPLGGDTQYF
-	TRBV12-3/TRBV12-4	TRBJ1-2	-	TGTGCCAGCAGCCCCGCAGGGGCGAGTGGCTACACCTTC	CASSPAGASGYTF
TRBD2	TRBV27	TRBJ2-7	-	TGTGCCAGCAGTTTATTTATAGCGGGAGTTCCCTACGAGCAGTACTTC	CASSLFIAGVPYEQYF
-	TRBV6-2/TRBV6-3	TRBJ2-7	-	TGTGCCAGCAGCCTCGGGGGTTGGTACGAGCAGTACTTC	CASSLGGWYEQYF
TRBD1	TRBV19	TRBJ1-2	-	TGTGCCAGTAGTAAAGACAGGGCAATGTACTATGGCTACACCTTC	CASSKDRAMYYGYTF
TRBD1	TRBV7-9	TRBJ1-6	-	TGTGCCAGCAGCACCGGACAGGTTTCACCCCTCCACTTT	CASSTGQVSPLHF
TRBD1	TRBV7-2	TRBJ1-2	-	TGTGCCAGCAGCCGGGACAGCTATGGCTACACCTTC	CASSRDSYGYTF
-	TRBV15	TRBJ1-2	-	TGTGCCACCAGCAGAGAGGTCGACGGAATTAACACCTTC	CATSREVDGINTF
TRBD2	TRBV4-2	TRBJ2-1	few	TGTGCCAGCAGCCAAGACCCGGCTAGCGGGAGGAGGTCCTACAATGAGCAGTTCTTC	CASSQDPASGRRSYNEQFF
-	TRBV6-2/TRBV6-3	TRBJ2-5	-	TGTGCCAGCAGTCCCCCGACAGACGAAGAGACCCAGTACTTC	CASSPPTDEETQYF
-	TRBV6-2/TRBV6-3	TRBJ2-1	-	TGTGCCAGCAGTTCGGTTGGCCCCAATGAGCAGTTCTTC	CASSSVGPNEQFF
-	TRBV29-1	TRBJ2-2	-	TGCAGCGTTGATGAGCAATCGGGGGAGCTGTTTTTT	CSVDEQSGELFF
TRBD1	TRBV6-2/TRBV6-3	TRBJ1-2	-	TGTGCCAGCAGTACAAGGACAGGGAACTATGGCTACACCTTC	CASSTRTGNYGYTF
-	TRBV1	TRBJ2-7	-	TGCACCAGCAGCAGGGACAGGGACCTCTACGAGCAGTACTTC	CTSSRDRDLYEQYF
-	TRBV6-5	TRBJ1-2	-	TGTGCCAGCAGTACGCAGTCAGGCAACTATGGCTACACCTTC	CASSTQSGNYGYTF
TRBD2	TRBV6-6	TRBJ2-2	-	TGTGCCAGCAGCCGTTCCGTTGGCTTACCTAGCGGGGGGAATACCGGGGAGCTGTTTTTT	CASSRSVGLPSGGNTGELFF
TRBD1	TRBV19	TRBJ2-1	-	TGTGCCAGTAGTATCGGGACAGGTAGTGCGAACTACAATGAGCAGTTCTTC	CASSIGTGSANYNEQFF
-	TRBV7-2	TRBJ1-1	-	TGTGCCAGCAGCTTAGTGTACAGGGCAGTACAAGCTTTCTTT	CASSLVYRAVQAFF
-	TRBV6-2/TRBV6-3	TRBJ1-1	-	TGTGCCAGCAGCCTTACGACGGGAGGGCGGGGCGCTTTCTTT	CASSLTTGGRGAFF
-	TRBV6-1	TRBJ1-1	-	TGTGCCAGCAGTGATGACAGCGAAGCTTTCTTT	CASSDDSEAFF
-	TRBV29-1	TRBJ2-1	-	TGCAGCGTTGAAGGGTCTCACGGCATTTACAATGAGCAGTTCTTC	CSVEGSHGIYNEQFF
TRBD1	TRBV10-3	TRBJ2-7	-	TGTGCCATCCGGACAGGTACTTACGAGCAGTACTTC	CAIRTGTYEQYF
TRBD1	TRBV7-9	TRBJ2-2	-	TGTGCCAGCAGCTCCGGGACAGGGGGCCACGGGGAGCTGTTTTTT	CASSSGTGGHGELFF
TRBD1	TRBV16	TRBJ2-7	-	TGTGCCAGCAGCCAAGCTGGACAGGGTGGTCGGTACGAGCAGTACTTC	CASSQAGQGGRYEQYF
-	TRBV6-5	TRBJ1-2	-	TGTGCCAGCAGTCTCGGGACAAGTGGCTACACCTTC	CASSLGTSGYTF